This T cell receptor (beta chain) stems from a study of CD8+ T cells in alopecia areata. Study as a whole: Each day, treated patients took oral tofacitinib twice, at 5 to 10 mg per dose. Tofacitinib ran for 6 to 18 months before 6 months off drug.

About this clone: Its antigen is not known.

Once RNA had been extracted, it was reverse transcribed into cDNA to act as the sequencing template. Sequencing was performed with immunoSEQ multiplex PCR; in TCRdb, only in-frame clones are kept and a portion is missing. The sample has around 170,000 clones, 40% to 65% seen once. Germline values: CDR1 SEHNR, CDR2 FQNEAQ (reference sequence). V lost 3 bases and J 5 bases, leaving 11 bases between the germline ends. The length of the CDR3 is 15 residues. Noted treatment: oral pan-JAK inhibitor, 5-10 mg twice daily. PBMC-derived CD4+ and CD8+ T cells were sorted. Study observations and caveats: The study found higher clonality in lesional than normal scalp, especially in alopecia totalis/universalis.

This chain links TRBV7-9 with TRBJ1-6; perhaps TRBD1 as D (6 bases). The sample here was CD8+ T cells sorted from blood, taken around week 54, from a patient treated with tofacitinib. The clonotype originates from a human donor with alopecia areata. As DNA, the CDR3 is TGTGCCAGCAGCTTGATCGGGGGCAATAATTCACCCCTCCACTTT. Its translation is CASSLIGGNNSPLHF.